One and the same sample provided the 8 T cell receptor beta chains below, sequenced in a study of cytomegalovirus exposure and HLA in healthy donors. PCR primers comprised 60 Vbeta and 13 Jbeta primers. Generated by immunoSEQ multiplex PCR, the TCRdb table keeps only in-frame clones and is missing some. Here the sample spans about 190,000 clones, roughly 84% being singletons. Material: PBMCs. These receptors were collected from a woman between 45 and 60 years old in good health and CMV-seropositive.

Remarks on this clone: Germline is not matched at one junction end, which may reflect a read error. V is TRBV7-7 and J is TRBJ2-1; 11 nucleotides agree with TRBD2. CDR3 length equals 15 residues. Germline values: CDR1 SSHAT, CDR2 FNYEAQ (reference sequence). Here the CDR3 reads CASSKGLAEHNEQFF. The CDR3 DNA reads as TGTGCTAGCAGCAAGGGACTAGCGGAGCACAATGAGCAGTTCTTC.

The V call is TRBV6-1, the J call TRBJ2-1, with 11 nucleotides matching TRBD2. V trimming: 5 bases; J trimming: 6 bases; junction bases outside the gene matches: 6. Per germline, CDR1 MNHNS and CDR2 SASEGT. The CDR3 has 15 amino acids. The DNA for the CDR3 is TGTGCCAGCAGTCTTAGCGGGGGGGCCAGCAATGAGCAGTTCTTC. This translates into CASSLSGGASNEQFF.

V usage is TRBV7-8 and J usage is TRBJ2-2; TRBD1 agrees at 8 bases. CDR1 and CDR2 from the germline V gene are SGHVS and FQNEAQ. The CDR3 loop spans 14 amino acids. With V trimmed by 2 bases and J by 6 bases, 2 bases remained unmatched. As DNA, the CDR3 is TGTGCCAGCAGCTTAAGACAGGGGTCCGGGGAGCTGTTTTTT. This gives the protein CASSLRQGSGELFF.

The rearrangement uses TRBV7-9 and TRBJ1-2, with D unresolved. The ends were cut back, 8 bases at V and 4 bases at J, with 8 bases in the middle. This CDR3 has 11 amino acids. Germline V gene lookup returns CDR1 SEHNR and CDR2 FQNEAQ (reference sequence). DNA of the CDR3: TGTGCCAGCTCGGTAGCCTATGGCTACACCTTC. Protein sequence: CASSVAYGYTF.

The chain carries TRBV6-6 and TRBJ2-7; weak D call: TRBD2 (5 bases). V was pared by 11 bases and J by 2 bases, with 7 bases between. The CDR3 is made up of 10 amino acids. From germline, CDR1 is MNHNY and CDR2 SVGAGI (reference sequence). This CDR3 reads CASGTYEQYF. For the CDR3, the DNA is TGTGCCTCGGGAACCTACGAGCAGTACTTC.

The chain is built from TRBV7-3 and TRBJ1-4; no firm D call. The V end was cut by 3 bases, the J end by 8 bases, with 13 bases between. CDR3 length: 14 residues. The germline CDR1 and CDR2 sequences are SGHTA and FQGTGA. CDR3 sequence reads: CASSLVEASEKLFF. Here the CDR3 DNA reads TGTGCCAGCAGCTTGGTTGAGGCTTCGGAAAAACTGTTTTTT.

The chain joins TRBV28 to TRBJ2-1; maybe TRBD2 (5 bases). Germline values: CDR1 MDHEN, CDR2 SYDVKM. CDR3 length equals 15 residues. The V and J ends lost 5 bases and 6 bases respectively, with 17 bases between them. CDR3: CASSPIGLASNEQFF. CDR3 bases: TGTGCCAGCAGTCCCATCGGGCTAGCCAGCAATGAGCAGTTCTTC.

The J gene is TRBJ1-2, the V gene TRBV6-6, with D unclear. Germline loops: CDR1 MNHNY, CDR2 SVGAGI (reference sequence). Deletions cut 4 bases from V and 3 bases from J, with 9 bases between. The CDR3 sequence is 13 residues long. The CDR3 DNA is TGTGCCAGCAGTTCCGGGGTCGACTATGGCTACACCTTC. Its translation: CASSSGVDYGYTF.